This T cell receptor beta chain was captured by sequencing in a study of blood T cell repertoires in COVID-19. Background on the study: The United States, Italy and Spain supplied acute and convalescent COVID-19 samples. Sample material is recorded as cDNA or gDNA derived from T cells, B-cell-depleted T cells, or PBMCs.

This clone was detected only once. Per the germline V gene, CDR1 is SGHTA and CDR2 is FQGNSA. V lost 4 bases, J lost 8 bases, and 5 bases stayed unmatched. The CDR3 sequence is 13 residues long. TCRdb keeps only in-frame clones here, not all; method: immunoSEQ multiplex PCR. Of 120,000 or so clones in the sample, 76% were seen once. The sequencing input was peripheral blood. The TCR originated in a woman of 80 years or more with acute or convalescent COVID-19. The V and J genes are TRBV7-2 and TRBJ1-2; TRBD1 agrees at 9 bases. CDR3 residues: CASSWGTGRGYTF. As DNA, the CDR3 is TGTGCCAGCAGCTGGGGGACAGGGCGAGGCTACACCTTC.